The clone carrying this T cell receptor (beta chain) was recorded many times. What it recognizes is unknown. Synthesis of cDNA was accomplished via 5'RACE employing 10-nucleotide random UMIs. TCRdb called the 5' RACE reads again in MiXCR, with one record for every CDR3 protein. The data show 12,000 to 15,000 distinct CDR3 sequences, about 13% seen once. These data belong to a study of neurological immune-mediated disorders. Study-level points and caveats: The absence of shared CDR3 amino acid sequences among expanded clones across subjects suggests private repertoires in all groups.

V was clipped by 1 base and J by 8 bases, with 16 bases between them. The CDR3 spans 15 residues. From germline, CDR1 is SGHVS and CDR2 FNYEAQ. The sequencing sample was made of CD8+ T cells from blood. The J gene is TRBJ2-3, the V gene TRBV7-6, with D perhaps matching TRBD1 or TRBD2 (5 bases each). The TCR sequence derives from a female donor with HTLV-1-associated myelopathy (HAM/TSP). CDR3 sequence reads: CASSLVTGPLGTQYF. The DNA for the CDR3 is TGTGCCAGCAGCTTAGTTACGGGACCCCTTGGTACGCAGTATTTT.